This TCR beta chain was documented in a study of neurological immune-mediated disorders (dated by TCRdb to between 2018 and 2021). For context, the study as a whole: Using UMI-based sequencing, the study compared peripheral blood TCR-beta repertoires from patients with HTLV-I-associated myelopathy (HAM/TSP), patients with multiple sclerosis, and healthy controls. The roughly 110 TCR-beta libraries included longitudinal samples, technical triplicates and paired sorted CD4+ and CD8+ T-cell subsets alongside PBMC samples. The cohort included 60 to 75 subjects: roughly 14 with HAM/TSP, about 35 with multiple sclerosis, and approximately 20 healthy controls. Overall results and qualifications from the work: The highest TCR clonal expansion was observed in HAM/TSP patients, whereas the lowest was observed in MS patients, even when compared with healthy controls. Across subjects, expanded clones never shared an identical CDR3 amino acid sequence, which suggests that the TCR-beta repertoires in every group were private.

cDNA was synthesized by template-switch 5'RACE using a primer with a 10-nucleotide random unique molecular identifier that tagged each TCR transcript. Every sequencing run yielded over 160 million TCR-beta sequences covering 15-18 subjects. The RNeasy kit was used to extract total RNA. TCR-beta VDJ regions were amplified with primers for the TCR constant region and the 5'RACE anchor, using the KAPA Real-time Library Amplification kit. Sample indexes and Illumina adaptors were added in a first PCR, after which library yield was increased in a second PCR. After purification with Ampure beads, the TCR product of roughly 650 bp was size-selected on a 2% E-gel SizeSelection system. Before pooling, library quality was assessed on a Bioanalyzer, concentration was determined with Qubit, and library quantification was performed with the Kapa Library Quantification kit. An Illumina HiSeq 2500 sequenced the libraries paired-end 2 x 150 bp. To increase sequence diversity, about 23-30% phiX was spiked into each library pool. The original methods were these. The UMI-based MiGEC pipeline processed quality-filtered reads and removed over 80% of raw TCR sequences during error correction. IMGT germline references were used for alignment of VDJ genes, and clonotypes were defined by a unique CDR3 amino acid sequence together with V-J genes. Clonal expansion, Shannon diversity and CDR3 relatedness were evaluated with VDJtools (CalcPairwiseDistances, ClusterSamples), while phylogenetic trees were built in CLCbio workbench. A clone was classed as expanded if it had 8 or more unique UMIs, a cutoff based on coefficient-of-variation modelling across technical triplicates. TCRdb applied fastp at Q25 and MiXCR to the public reads, then kept only in-frame beta chains. CDR3 protein sequences are deduplicated, and each keeps its most common genes and DNA. None of the V and J calls come from the authors' own analysis; TCRdb made them. In this sample the table shows 27,000 or so distinct CDR3 sequences, roughly 20% of which occur a single time. The ten top clones hold more than 15% of the sample.

This clonotype was recorded many times. Its target antigen remains unknown. Base qualities are not provided; no much larger clone lies one nucleotide away. The healthy controls were volunteers from a blood bank in Maryland, USA. For unsorted PBMC libraries, 2 million PBMCs were used after storage in RNAlater at -80 degrees C until RNA extraction. PBMCs were separated from peripheral blood using Ficoll-Hypaque density gradient centrifugation and then cryopreserved in liquid nitrogen. V and J are trimmed by 3 bases and 5 bases, and the gene matches miss 4 bases of the junction. The CDR3, from cysteine to phenylalanine, totals 15 residues. Left in the record is the CDR3 DNA by itself, 45 bases read in frame from the first base.

This sequence uses TRBV12-3 or TRBV12-4 and TRBJ2-2; TRBD1 fits 9 bases in the junction. Sequencing input: PBMCs. This clonotype was obtained from a woman in her sixties in good health. The nucleotides are TGTGCCAGCAGTTTGGGACAGGGAAGGACCGGGGAGCTGTTTTTT. Its translation reads: CASSLGQGRTGELFF.